This T cell receptor beta chain was documented in a study of blood T cell repertoires in COVID-19. Study information: Samples of COVID-19 (acute and convalescent) were obtained from the United States, Italy and Spain. T cells, B-cell-depleted T cells, or PBMCs provided the cDNA or gDNA that served as material.

The CDR3 is made up of 15 amino acids. Germline V gene data show CDR1 as SGDLS and CDR2 as YYNGEE. V lost 4 bases to trimming and J lost 2 bases, with 13 bases between them. Authors' data handling: Nucleated cell number was recorded as an estimate derived from reference gene primer amplification. Libraries were prepared by immunoSEQ multiplex PCR; TCRdb keeps only in-frame clonotypes and omits some of them. V and J calls and clone size are given by that table; D and trimming were obtained from the DNA. The sample consists of about 77,000 clones, about 80% of them appearing once. The chain carries TRBV9 and TRBJ2-1; perhaps TRBD2 as D (5 bases). The sequence was collected from a woman between 65 and 79 years old with acute or convalescent COVID-19. Input material: peripheral blood. CDR3 coding DNA: TGTGCCAGCAGCCCCTGGGAGTCGACCTACAATGAGCAGTTCTTC. This translates into CASSPWESTYNEQFF.